These T cell receptor beta chains were read from a single sample in a study of blood T cells in healthy people across ages. TCRdb re-derived calls from the 5' RACE reads in MiXCR, one entry per CDR3 protein. The table includes around 500,000 distinct CDR3 sequences, roughly a quarter detected once. These data were also filed under a second study, of T cells of mothers and their children.

The sample consisted of blood. The receptors shown here come from a boy aged 2 to 10 in good health. Both conserved end residues are part of each CDR3. D genes are given only for firm matches. Where a row states a size, it is once, few, many or the class of an expanded clone; other rows omit it.

CAREASRSTDTQYF	TGCGCCAGGGAGGCCTCAAGAAGCACAGATACGCAGTATTTT	.	TRBV5-1	.	TRBJ2-3
CASRGDTSYEQYF	TGTGCCAGCAGAGGGGACACCTCCTACGAGCAGTACTTC	.	TRBV27	.	TRBJ2-7
CSASTQGADGKPQHF	TGCAGTGCTAGCACTCAGGGGGCGGATGGGAAGCCCCAGCATTTT	.	TRBV20-1	TRBD1	TRBJ1-5
CASSYLAVSYNEQFF	TGCGCCAGCAGCTATCTAGCAGTCTCCTACAATGAGCAGTTCTTC	few	TRBV5-1	.	TRBJ2-1
CASSPAGANVLTF	TGTGCCAGCAGCCCCGCTGGGGCCAACGTCCTGACTTTC	many	TRBV12-3/TRBV12-4	.	TRBJ2-6
CTSSPRGTSSYEQYF	TGTACCAGCAGCCCGAGGGGGACCTCTTCCTACGAGCAGTACTTC	.	TRBV6-6	.	TRBJ2-7
CASSLVGIQETQYF	TGCGCCAGCAGCTTGGTAGGGATCCAAGAGACCCAGTACTTC	.	TRBV5-1	.	TRBJ2-5
CASSILAGGGELFF	TGTGCCAGCAGCATCCTAGCGGGAGGGGGGGAGCTGTTTTTT	few	TRBV7-8	TRBD2	TRBJ2-2
CSVLGPKAETQYF	TGCAGCGTTCTAGGCCCCAAAGCCGAGACCCAGTACTTC	few	TRBV29-1	.	TRBJ2-5
CASSLVGTGPIMNTEAFF	TGCGCCAGCAGCTTAGTCGGGACAGGGCCCATCATGAACACTGAAGCTTTCTTT	.	TRBV5-1	TRBD1	TRBJ1-1
CASSPSRTGESGYTF	TGCGCCAGCAGCCCCTCTCGGACAGGGGAAAGCGGCTACACCTTC	.	TRBV4-1	TRBD1	TRBJ1-2
CASSPEGAGSGNTIYF	TGTGCCAGCTCACCAGAGGGCGCAGGCTCTGGAAACACCATATATTTT	.	TRBV18	.	TRBJ1-3
CASSPWGNTGELFF	TGTGCCAGCAGTCCCTGGGGGAACACCGGGGAGCTGTTTTTT	few	TRBV12-3/TRBV12-4	.	TRBJ2-2
CASLATTSGSSEQFF	TGCGCCAGCCTCGCAACGACTAGCGGGAGTAGTGAGCAGTTCTTC	.	TRBV5-1	TRBD2	TRBJ2-1
CASGLYPYRDRANTGELFF	TGTGCCAGCGGCTTATACCCTTACCGGGACAGGGCGAACACCGGGGAGCTGTTTTTT	.	TRBV7-3	TRBD1	TRBJ2-2
CSVEDRGRRMNTEAFF	TGCAGCGTTGAGGACAGGGGGCGCCGAATGAACACTGAAGCTTTCTTT	few	TRBV29-1	TRBD1	TRBJ1-1
CASGSAIAKNIQYF	TGTGCCAGCGGCAGCGCAATAGCCAAAAACATTCAGTACTTC	many	TRBV12-3/TRBV12-4	.	TRBJ2-4
CASSPRGLEKLFF	TGTGCCAGCAGTCCCCGAGGTCTTGAAAAACTGTTTTTT	.	TRBV25-1	.	TRBJ1-4
CASASLYGYTF	TGTGCCAGCGCCTCACTTTATGGCTACACCTTC	few	TRBV9	.	TRBJ1-2
CAWTQAPSGYTF	TGTGCCTGGACCCAGGCGCCAAGTGGCTACACCTTC	.	TRBV30	.	TRBJ1-2
CASSFNTHGTDTQYF	TGTGCCAGCAGTTTTAACACGCACGGCACAGATACGCAGTATTTT	.	TRBV27	.	TRBJ2-3
CASSFHIPGTGANVLTF	TGTGCCAGCAGCTTCCACATCCCAGGGACTGGGGCCAACGTCCTGACTTTC	.	TRBV7-3	.	TRBJ2-6
CASSQRGLAGEPEQFF	TGTGCCAGCAGCCAACGGGGACTAGCGGGGGAGCCAGAGCAGTTCTTC	few	TRBV12-3/TRBV12-4	TRBD2	TRBJ2-1
CASSPGQGGSTQYF	TGTGCCAGCAGTCCGGGACAGGGAGGATCGACCCAGTACTTC	.	TRBV12-3/TRBV12-4	TRBD1	TRBJ2-5
CASSGGGMNTGELFF	TGTGCCAGCAGTGGCGGGGGGATGAACACCGGGGAGCTGTTTTTT	.	TRBV2	TRBD2	TRBJ2-2
CSASGIILEQYF	TGCAGTGCTAGTGGAATCATTTTGGAGCAGTACTTC	.	TRBV20-1	.	TRBJ2-5
CASSMTGGSKNIQYF	TGTGCCAGTAGTATGACAGGGGGCTCCAAAAACATTCAGTACTTC	few	TRBV19	TRBD1	TRBJ2-4
CASTQRRGGDEQFF	TGTGCCAGCACCCAGAGACGGGGCGGCGATGAGCAGTTCTTC	.	TRBV6-2/TRBV6-3	.	TRBJ2-1
CAWSGNQWGYTF	TGTGCCTGGAGCGGCAACCAATGGGGCTACACCTTC	.	TRBV30	.	TRBJ1-2